This T cell receptor (beta chain) was profiled in a study of T cell responses to AZD1222 COVID-19 vaccine. Across the whole study: Analyses pooled second doses at about 4 or about 12 weeks. The study's findings and limits: The study found Spike-specific TCR breadth and depth rose after two AZD1222 doses. At baseline, seropositivity was found in only a handful of AZD1222 recipients. Repertoire sampling happened only post peak T cell response.

Profiling relied on immunoSEQ multiplex PCR, and the TCRdb table lists in-frame clones only, not all of them. The data show approximately 150,000 clones, 87% seen once. Details on this clone: Its antigen is not identified.

The CDR3 runs 16 residues. V was trimmed by 4 bases and J by 7 bases, leaving 17 bases between them. Per germline, CDR1 SEHNR and CDR2 FQNEAQ (reference sequence). Sequencing was performed on peripheral blood, taken on day 0 of AZD1222 vaccination. The clonotype comes from an adult in good health. V gene TRBV7-9 combines with J gene TRBJ1-6; D is perhaps TRBD1 (5 bases). This chain's CDR3 is CASSSIGAASNSPLHF. CDR3 DNA: TGTGCCAGCAGCTCAATCGGGGCCGCGTCGAATTCACCCCTCCACTTT.